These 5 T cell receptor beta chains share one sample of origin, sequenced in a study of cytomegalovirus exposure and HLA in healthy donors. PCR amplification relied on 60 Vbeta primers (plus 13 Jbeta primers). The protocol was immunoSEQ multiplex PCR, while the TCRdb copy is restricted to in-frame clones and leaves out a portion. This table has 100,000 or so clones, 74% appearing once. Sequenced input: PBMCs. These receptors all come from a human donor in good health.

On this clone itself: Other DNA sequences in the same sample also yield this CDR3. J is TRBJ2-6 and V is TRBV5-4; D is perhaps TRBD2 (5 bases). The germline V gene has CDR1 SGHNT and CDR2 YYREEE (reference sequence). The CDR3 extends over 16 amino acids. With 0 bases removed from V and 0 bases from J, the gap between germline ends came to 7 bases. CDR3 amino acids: CASSLDAGSGANVLTF. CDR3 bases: TGTGCCAGCAGCTTGGACGCGGGCTCTGGGGCCAACGTCCTGACTTTC.

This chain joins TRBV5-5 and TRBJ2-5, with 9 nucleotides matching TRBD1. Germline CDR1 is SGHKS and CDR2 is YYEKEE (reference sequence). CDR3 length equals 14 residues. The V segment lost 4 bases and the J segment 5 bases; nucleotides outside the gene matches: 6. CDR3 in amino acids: CASSRLTGGETQYF. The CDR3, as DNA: TGTGCCAGCAGCCGTCTGACAGGGGGTGAGACCCAGTACTTC.

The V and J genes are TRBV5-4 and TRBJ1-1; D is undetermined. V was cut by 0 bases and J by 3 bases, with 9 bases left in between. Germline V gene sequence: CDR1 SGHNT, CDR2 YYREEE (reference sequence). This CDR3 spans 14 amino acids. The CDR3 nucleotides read TGTGCCAGCAGCTTGGGAGTAGTGGACACTGAAGCTTTCTTT. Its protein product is CASSLGVVDTEAFF.

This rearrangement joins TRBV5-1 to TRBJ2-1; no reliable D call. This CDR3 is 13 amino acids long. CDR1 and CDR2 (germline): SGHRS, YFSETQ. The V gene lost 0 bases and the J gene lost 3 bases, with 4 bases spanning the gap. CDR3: CASSLDSYNEQFF. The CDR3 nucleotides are TGCGCCAGCAGCTTGGACAGCTACAATGAGCAGTTCTTC.

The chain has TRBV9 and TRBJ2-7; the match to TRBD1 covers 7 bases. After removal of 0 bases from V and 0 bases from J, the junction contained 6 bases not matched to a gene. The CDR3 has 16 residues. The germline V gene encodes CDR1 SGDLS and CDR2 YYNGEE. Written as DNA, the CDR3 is TGTGCCAGCAGCGTAGGTGGACAGGCGAGCTCCTACGAGCAGTACTTC. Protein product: CASSVGGQASSYEQYF.